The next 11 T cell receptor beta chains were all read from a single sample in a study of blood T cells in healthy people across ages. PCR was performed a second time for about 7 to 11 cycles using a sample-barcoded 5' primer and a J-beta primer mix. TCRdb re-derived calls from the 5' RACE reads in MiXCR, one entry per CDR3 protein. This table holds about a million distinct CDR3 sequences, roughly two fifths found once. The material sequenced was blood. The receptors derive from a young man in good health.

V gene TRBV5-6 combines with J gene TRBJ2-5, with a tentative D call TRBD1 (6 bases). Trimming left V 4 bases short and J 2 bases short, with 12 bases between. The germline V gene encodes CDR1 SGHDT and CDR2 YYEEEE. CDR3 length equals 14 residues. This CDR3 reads CASSPPQGQETQYF. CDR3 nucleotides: TGTGCCAGCAGCCCGCCCCAGGGGCAAGAGACCCAGTACTTC.

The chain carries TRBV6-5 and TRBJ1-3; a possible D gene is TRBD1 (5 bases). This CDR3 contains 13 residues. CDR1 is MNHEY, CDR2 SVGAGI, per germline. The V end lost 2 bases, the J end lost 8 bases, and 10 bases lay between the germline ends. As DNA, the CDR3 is TGTGCCAGCAGTTACGGGGCCGCGGACACCATATATTTT. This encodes CASSYGAADTIYF.

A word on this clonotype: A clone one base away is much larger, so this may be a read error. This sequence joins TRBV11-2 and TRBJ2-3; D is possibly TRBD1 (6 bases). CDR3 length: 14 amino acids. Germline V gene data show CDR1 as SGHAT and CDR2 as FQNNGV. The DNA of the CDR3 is TGTGCCAGCAGCTCGGACAGAGTGACAGAGACGCAGTATTTT. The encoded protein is CASSSDRVTETQYF. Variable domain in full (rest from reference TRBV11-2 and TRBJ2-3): EAGVAQSPRYKIIEKRQSVAFWCNPISGHATLYWYQQILGQGPKLLIQFQNNGVVDDSQLPKDRFSAERLKGVDSTLKIQPAKLEDSAVYLCASSSDRVTETQYFGPGTRLTVL.

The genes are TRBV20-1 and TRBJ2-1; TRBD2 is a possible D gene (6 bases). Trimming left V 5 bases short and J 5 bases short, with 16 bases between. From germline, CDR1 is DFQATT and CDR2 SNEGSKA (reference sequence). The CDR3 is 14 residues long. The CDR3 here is CSASSRGWNNEQFF. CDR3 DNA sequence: TGCAGTGCTTCGTCGCGGGGATGGAACAATGAGCAGTTCTTC.

The CDR3 region has the DNA TGCAGCGTTCGGAAAGCGTCTACCAATCAGGATACGCAGTATTTT. Its translation is CSVRKASTNQDTQYF. The J gene is TRBJ2-3, the V gene TRBV29-1, with D unclear. The CDR3 runs 15 residues. CDR1 is SQVTM, CDR2 ANQGSEA, per germline. Trimming pared 5 bases from V and 6 bases from J, leaving 21 bases between.

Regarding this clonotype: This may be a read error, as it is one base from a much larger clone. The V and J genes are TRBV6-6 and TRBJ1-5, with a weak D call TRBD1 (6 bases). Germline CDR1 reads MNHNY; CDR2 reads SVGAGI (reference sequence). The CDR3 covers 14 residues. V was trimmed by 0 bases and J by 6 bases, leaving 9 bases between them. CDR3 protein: CASSYSGGRQPQHF. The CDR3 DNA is TGTGCCAGCAGTTACTCGGGGGGCCGTCAGCCCCAGCATTTT.

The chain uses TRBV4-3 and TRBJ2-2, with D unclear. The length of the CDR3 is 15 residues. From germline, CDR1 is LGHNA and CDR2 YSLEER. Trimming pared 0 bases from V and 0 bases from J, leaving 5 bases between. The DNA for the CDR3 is TGCGCCAGCAGCCAAGACAGGTCGAACACCGGGGAGCTGTTTTTT. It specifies CASSQDRSNTGELFF.

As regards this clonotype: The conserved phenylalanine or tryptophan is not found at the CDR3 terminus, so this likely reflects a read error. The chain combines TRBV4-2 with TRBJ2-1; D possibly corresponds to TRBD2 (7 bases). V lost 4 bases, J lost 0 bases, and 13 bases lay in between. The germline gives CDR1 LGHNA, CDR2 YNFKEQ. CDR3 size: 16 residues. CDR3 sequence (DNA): TGTGCCAGCAGCCCATCCGGGGGGCACTCCTACAATGAGCAGTTCTTA. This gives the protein CASSPSGGHSYNEQFL.

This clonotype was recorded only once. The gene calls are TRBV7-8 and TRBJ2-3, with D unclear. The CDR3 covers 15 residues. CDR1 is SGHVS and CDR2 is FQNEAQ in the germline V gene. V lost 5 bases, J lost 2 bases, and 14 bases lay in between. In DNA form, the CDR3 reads TGTGCCAGCAGCATCCAATTGCAGGCCACAGATACGCAGTATTTT. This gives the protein CASSIQLQATDTQYF.

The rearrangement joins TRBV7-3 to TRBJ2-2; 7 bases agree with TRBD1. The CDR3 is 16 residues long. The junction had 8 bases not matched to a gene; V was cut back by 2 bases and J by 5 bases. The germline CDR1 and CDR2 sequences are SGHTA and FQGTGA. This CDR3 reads CASSLDVTGRTGELFF. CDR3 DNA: TGTGCCAGCAGCTTAGATGTGACAGGGCGGACCGGGGAGCTGTTTTTT.

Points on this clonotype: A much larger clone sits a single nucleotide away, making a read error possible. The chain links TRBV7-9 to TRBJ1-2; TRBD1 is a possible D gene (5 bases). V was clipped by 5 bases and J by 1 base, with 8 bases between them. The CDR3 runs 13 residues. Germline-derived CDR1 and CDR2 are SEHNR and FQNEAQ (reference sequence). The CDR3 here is CASSHDSNYGYTF. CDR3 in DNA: TGTGCCAGCAGCCACGACAGTAACTATGGCTACACCTTC.